One sample yielded the 19 T cell receptor beta chains listed below, sequenced in a study of T-cell reconstitution after alpha-beta-depleted transplantation in children (dated by TCRdb to 2016 to 2017). To prepare the library, PCR was applied. Sequencing used an Illumina HiSeq 2500. To normalize quantification of the TCRbeta repertoire, the TCR libraries were built with molecular barcoding that relied on unique molecular identifiers. TCRdb trimmed public reads at Q25 via fastp, called clones via MiXCR and kept in-frame beta chains. Merged by CDR3 protein, the rows form single entries marked with the most common genes and DNA. This sample has a few hundred thousand distinct CDR3 sequences in its table, and 9% to 12% of those were observed once. The ten largest account for less than 2.5% of the sample. The sample in question was PBMCs from the stem cell graft donor, obtained from the stem cell graft. The receptors were sampled from a human donor who donated a stem cell graft to a child with acute lymphoblastic leukemia.

The chain uses TRBV5-1 and TRBJ2-7; D is perhaps TRBD1 (6 bases). CDR1 and CDR2 (germline): SGHRS, YFSETQ. The CDR3 has 15 residues. Trimming shortened V by 5 bases and J by 3 bases, and 18 bases separated the two germline ends. CDR3 residues: CASSPHRALDYEQYF. DNA of the CDR3: TGCGCCAGCAGTCCCCACAGGGCACTAGACTACGAGCAGTACTTC.

This clonotype was counted only a few times. The rearrangement joins TRBV2 to TRBJ1-3; D unclear. Germline CDR1 SNHLY, CDR2 FYNNEI. The CDR3 extends over 16 amino acids. The ends were cut back, 0 bases at V and 6 bases at J, with 15 bases in the middle. The chain's CDR3 is CASSEAGDVMENTIYF. CDR3 sequence (DNA): TGTGCCAGCAGTGAAGCTGGCGACGTGATGGAAAACACCATATATTTT.

The table lists this clonotype with a few counts. This chain joins TRBV12-3 or TRBV12-4 and TRBJ2-2; 8 positions agree with TRBD1. The V and J ends lost 6 bases and 5 bases, in that order; junction bases with no gene match: 8. This CDR3 has 15 residues. The CDR3 sequence: CASRNDRGGTGELFF. As DNA, the CDR3 is TGTGCCAGCAGGAATGACAGGGGTGGTACCGGGGAGCTGTTTTTT.

V usage is TRBV7-8 and J usage is TRBJ2-1; 8 positions match TRBD2. The germline V gene encodes CDR1 SGHVS and CDR2 FQNEAQ. The junction had 5 bases not matched to a gene; V was cut back by 5 bases and J by 2 bases. The CDR3 is made up of 15 amino acids. The CDR3 nucleotides read TGTGCCAGCAGCGCGCTAGCGGGTGCCTACAATGAGCAGTTCTTC. It yields the protein CASSALAGAYNEQFF.

The gene calls are TRBV6-1 and TRBJ2-7, with D perhaps matching TRBD2 (7 bases). Germline CDR1 reads MNHNS; CDR2 reads SASEGT. The CDR3 is made up of 12 amino acids. Trimming cost V 11 bases and J 11 bases, with 22 bases left between them. CDR3 nucleotides: TGTGCCCATTTGGGACTAAAAGGGGACAAGTACTTC. Amino acids: CAHLGLKGDKYF.

In this sample, this clonotype turned up many times. This chain connects TRBV4-1 to TRBJ2-7; 10 bases fit TRBD1. The ends lost 4 bases at V and 0 bases at J; junction bases unmatched: 3. Germline CDR1 is MGHRA and CDR2 is YSYEKL. CDR3 length: 15 amino acids. The CDR3 loop is CASSPGQGSSYEQYF. In DNA, the CDR3 is TGCGCCAGCAGCCCGGGACAGGGGAGCTCCTACGAGCAGTACTTC.

This clonotype was counted only a few times. The J gene is TRBJ2-7, the V gene TRBV27; D ambiguous. Trimming cost V 0 bases and J 13 bases, with 16 bases left between them. Germline values: CDR1 MNHEY, CDR2 SMNVEV (reference sequence). This CDR3 is built from 13 residues. CDR3 region: CASSLSPQQLIYF. CDR3 nucleotide sequence: TGTGCCAGCAGTTTATCGCCACAGCAACTAATTTACTTC.

This clonotype was detected a few times. V and J are TRBV28 and TRBJ2-1; 8 bases agree with TRBD2. CDR1 is MDHEN and CDR2 is SYDVKM in the germline V gene. The CDR3 runs to 15 residues. Trimming at V came to 8 bases and at J to 5 bases, leaving 11 bases not matched to a gene. The CDR3 reads CASGLAGDRDNEQFF. CDR3 DNA: TGTGCCAGCGGGCTAGCGGGCGATCGGGACAATGAGCAGTTCTTC.

Ten or more counts support this clonotype. The chain is built from TRBV5-1 and TRBJ2-7; weak D call: TRBD1 (5 bases). CDR1 is SGHRS, CDR2 YFSETQ, per germline. There are 15 residues in the CDR3. V gave up 2 bases and J gave up 0 bases, with 12 bases separating them. CDR3 loop: CASSFLGANSYEQYF. In nucleotides, the CDR3 is TGCGCCAGCAGCTTCCTAGGGGCGAACTCCTACGAGCAGTACTTC. Drawing the rest from reference TRBV5-1 and TRBJ2-7, the complete variable domain is KAGVTQTPRYLIKTRGQQVTLSCSPISGHRSVSWYQQTPGQGLQFLFEYFSETQRNKGNFPGRFSGRQFSNSRSEMNVSTLELGDSALYLCASSFLGANSYEQYFGPGTRLTVT.

V is TRBV20-1 and J is TRBJ2-4; 7 positions match TRBD1. There are 19 residues in the CDR3. CDR1 and CDR2 from the germline V gene are DFQATT and SNEGSKA (reference sequence). V lost 3 bases to trimming and J lost 0 bases; unmatched junction nucleotides: 17. The CDR3 protein is CSASDRATTGKLAKNIQYF. The DNA for the CDR3 is TGCAGTGCTAGTGACAGGGCTACCACAGGAAAATTAGCCAAAAACATTCAGTACTTC.

V and J are TRBV20-1 and TRBJ2-3; D remains ambiguous. Trimming removed 0 bases from V and 2 bases from J, with 12 bases in between. Looked up from germline, CDR1 is DFQATT and CDR2 is SNEGSKA (reference sequence). The CDR3 length is 15 residues. CDR3 loop: CSARDPQVYTDTQYF. The CDR3 coding sequence is TGCAGTGCTAGAGATCCCCAGGTCTACACAGATACGCAGTATTTT.

At least ten counts were recorded for this clonotype. The chain's CDR3 is CASSLEVSSYNEQFF. For the CDR3, the DNA is TGTGCCAGCAGCTTAGAAGTCAGCTCCTACAATGAGCAGTTCTTC. This chain connects TRBV11-2 to TRBJ2-1, with no clear D. The CDR3 covers 15 residues. Looked up from germline, CDR1 is SGHAT and CDR2 is FQNNGV. Trimming cost V 0 bases and J 0 bases, with 6 bases left between them.

The chain combines TRBV27 with TRBJ2-2, with 9 bases that match TRBD2. The CDR3 runs to 15 residues. Germline loops: CDR1 MNHEY, CDR2 SMNVEV (reference sequence). J was trimmed by 7 bases and V by 3 bases; bases with no gene match: 6. CDR3 sequence reads: CASSFLREGGGELFF. The DNA of the CDR3 is TGTGCCAGCAGTTTCCTGCGGGAGGGCGGCGGGGAGCTGTTTTTT.

This clonotype appeared a few times. The chain joins TRBV7-2 to TRBJ1-2; 9 bases are a match to TRBD1. Germline loops: CDR1 SGHTA, CDR2 FQGNSA. The V and J ends lost 6 bases and 5 bases, in that order; junction bases with no gene match: 10. This CDR3 has 15 amino acids. The CDR3 loop is CASRPQGAVDYGYTF. CDR3 nucleotide sequence: TGTGCCAGCAGACCACAGGGGGCTGTGGATTATGGCTACACCTTC.

V gene TRBV10-3 combines with J gene TRBJ1-6, with D possibly being TRBD1 (5 bases). The CDR3 covers 15 residues. In germline, CDR1 is ENHRY, CDR2 SYGVKD. Trimming cost V 6 bases and J 5 bases, with 14 bases left between them. The CDR3 region is CAIRPGREDNSPLHF. The CDR3 DNA reads as TGTGCCATCAGGCCGGGACGTGAGGATAATTCACCCCTCCACTTT.

This clonotype has a handful of counts. This chain links TRBV9 with TRBJ2-1, with 9 bases matching TRBD2. V lost 4 bases and J lost 2; bases outside the gene matches: 4. Germline CDR1 reads SGDLS; CDR2 reads YYNGEE. The CDR3 sequence is 15 residues long. The CDR3: CASSLAGATYNEQFF. CDR3 DNA: TGTGCCAGCAGCTTAGCGGGAGCAACCTACAATGAGCAGTTCTTC.

This clonotype was recorded a few times. This chain connects TRBV12-3 or TRBV12-4 to TRBJ2-7; 10 nucleotides agree with TRBD2. The length of the CDR3 is 16 residues. V lost 2 bases and J lost 6; bases outside the gene matches: 10. CDR3: CASSLKVMSGRAEQYF. CDR3 nucleotides: TGTGCCAGCAGTTTAAAGGTGATGAGCGGGAGGGCCGAGCAGTACTTC.

The chain carries TRBV12-3 or TRBV12-4 and TRBJ2-3; TRBD2 matches 7 bases. This CDR3 has 16 amino acids. V dropped 0 bases and J dropped 1; count of bases not matched to a gene: 4. CDR3 region: CASSLARELRTDTQYF. Written as DNA, the CDR3 is TGTGCCAGCAGTTTAGCGCGGGAGTTGCGCACAGATACGCAGTATTTT.

This chain uses TRBV4-2 with TRBJ2-5; D may correspond to TRBD1 or TRBD2 (5 bases each). The V and J ends lost 3 bases and 2 bases respectively, with 10 bases between them. This CDR3 contains 14 residues. Germline CDR1 LGHNA, CDR2 YNFKEQ. This CDR3 reads CASSQGRAQETQYF. The CDR3 nucleotides read TGTGCCAGCAGCCAGGGACGAGCACAAGAGACCCAGTACTTC.